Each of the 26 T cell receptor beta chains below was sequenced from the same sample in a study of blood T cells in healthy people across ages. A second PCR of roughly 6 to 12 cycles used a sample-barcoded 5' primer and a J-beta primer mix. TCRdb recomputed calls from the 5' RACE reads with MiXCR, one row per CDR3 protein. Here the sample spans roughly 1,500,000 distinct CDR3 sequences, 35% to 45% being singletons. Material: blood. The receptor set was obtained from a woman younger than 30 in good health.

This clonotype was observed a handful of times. For the CDR3, the DNA is TGTGCCAGCAGCTCTGGAGCAGGGTCCATTCAGTACTTC. Residues: CASSSGAGSIQYF. V usage is TRBV7-2 and J usage is TRBJ2-4, with D possibly TRBD1 on 5 matching bases. The germline V gene encodes CDR1 SGHTA and CDR2 FQGNSA. The CDR3 extends over 13 amino acids. Between the trimmed V and J ends, which lost 4 bases and 9 bases, there was a span of 13 bases.

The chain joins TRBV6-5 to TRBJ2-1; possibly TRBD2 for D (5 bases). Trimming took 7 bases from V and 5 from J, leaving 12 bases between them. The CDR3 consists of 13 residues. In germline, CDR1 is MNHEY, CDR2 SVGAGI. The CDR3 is CASTHFGNNEQFF. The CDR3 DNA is TGTGCCAGCACGCACTTCGGGAACAATGAGCAGTTCTTC.

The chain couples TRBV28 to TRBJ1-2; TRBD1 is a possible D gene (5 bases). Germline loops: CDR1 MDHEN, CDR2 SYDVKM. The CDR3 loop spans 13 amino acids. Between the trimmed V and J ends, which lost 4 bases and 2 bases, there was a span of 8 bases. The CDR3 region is CASSYRQNYGYTF. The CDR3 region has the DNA TGTGCCAGCAGTTATAGACAGAACTATGGCTACACCTTC.

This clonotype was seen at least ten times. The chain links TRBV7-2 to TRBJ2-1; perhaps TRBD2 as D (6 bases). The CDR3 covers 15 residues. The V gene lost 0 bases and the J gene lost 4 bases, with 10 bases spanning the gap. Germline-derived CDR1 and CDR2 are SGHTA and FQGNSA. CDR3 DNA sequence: TGTGCCAGCAGCTTAGCTTCAGGGAGGTACAATGAGCAGTTCTTC. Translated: CASSLASGRYNEQFF.

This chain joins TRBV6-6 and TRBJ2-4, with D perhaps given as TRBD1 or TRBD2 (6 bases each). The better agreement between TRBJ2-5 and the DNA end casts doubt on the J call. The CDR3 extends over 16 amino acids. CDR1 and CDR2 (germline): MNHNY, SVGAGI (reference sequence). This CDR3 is CASSYRGDQGKETQYF. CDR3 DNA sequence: TGTGCCAGCAGTTACCGCGGGGACCAGGGGAAAGAGACCCAGTACTTC.

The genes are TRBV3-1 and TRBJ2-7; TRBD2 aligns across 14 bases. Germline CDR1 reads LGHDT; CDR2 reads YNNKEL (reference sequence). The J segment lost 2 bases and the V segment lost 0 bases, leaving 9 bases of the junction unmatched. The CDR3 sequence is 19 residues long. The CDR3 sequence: CASSQDGGLAGGWAYEQYF. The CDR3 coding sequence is TGTGCCAGCAGCCAAGATGGAGGACTAGCGGGGGGTTGGGCCTACGAGCAGTACTTC.

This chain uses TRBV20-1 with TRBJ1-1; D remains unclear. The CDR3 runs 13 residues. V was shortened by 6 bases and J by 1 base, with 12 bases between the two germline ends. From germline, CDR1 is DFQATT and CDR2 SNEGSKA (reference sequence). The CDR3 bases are TGCAGTGCCCCGGCCGAGACGAACACTGAAGCTTTCTTT. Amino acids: CSAPAETNTEAFF.

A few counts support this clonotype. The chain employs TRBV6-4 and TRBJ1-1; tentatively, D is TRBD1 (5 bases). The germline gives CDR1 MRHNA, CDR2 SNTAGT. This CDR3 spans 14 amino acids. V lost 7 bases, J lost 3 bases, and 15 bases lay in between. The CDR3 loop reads CASTPGPRDTEAFF. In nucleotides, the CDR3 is TGTGCCAGCACTCCGGGCCCCAGGGACACTGAAGCTTTCTTT.

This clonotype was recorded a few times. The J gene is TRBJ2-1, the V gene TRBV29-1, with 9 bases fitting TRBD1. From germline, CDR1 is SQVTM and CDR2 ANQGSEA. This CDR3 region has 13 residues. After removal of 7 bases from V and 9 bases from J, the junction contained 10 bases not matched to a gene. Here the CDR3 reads CSGGGQGMREQFF. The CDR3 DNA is TGCAGCGGAGGGGGACAGGGCATGCGTGAGCAGTTCTTC.

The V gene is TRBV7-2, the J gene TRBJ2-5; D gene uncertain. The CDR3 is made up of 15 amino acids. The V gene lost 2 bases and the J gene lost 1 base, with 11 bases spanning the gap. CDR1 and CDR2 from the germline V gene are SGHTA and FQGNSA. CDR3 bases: TGTGCCAGCAGCTTACGGCGCTGGGGCCAAGAGACCCAGTACTTC. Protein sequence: CASSLRRWGQETQYF.

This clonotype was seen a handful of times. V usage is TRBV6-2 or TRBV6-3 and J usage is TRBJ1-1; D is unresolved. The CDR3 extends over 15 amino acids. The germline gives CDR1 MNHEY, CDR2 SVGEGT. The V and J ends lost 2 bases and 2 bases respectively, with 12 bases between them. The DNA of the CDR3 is TGTGCCAGCAGTTACGTTCCGCGTCAAAACACTGAAGCTTTCTTT. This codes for CASSYVPRQNTEAFF.

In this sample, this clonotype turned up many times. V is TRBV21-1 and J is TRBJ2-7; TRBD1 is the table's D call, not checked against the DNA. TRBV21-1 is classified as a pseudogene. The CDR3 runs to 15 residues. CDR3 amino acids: CASSTLGQATYEQYF. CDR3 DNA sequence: TGTGCCAGCAGCACCCTGGGGCAGGCAACCTACGAGCAGTACTTC.

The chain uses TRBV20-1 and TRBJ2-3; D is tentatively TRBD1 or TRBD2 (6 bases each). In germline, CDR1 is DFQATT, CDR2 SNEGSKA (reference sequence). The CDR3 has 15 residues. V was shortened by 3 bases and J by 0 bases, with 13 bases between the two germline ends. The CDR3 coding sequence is TGCAGTGCTAGCGGACGGGGGCCAAGCACAGATACGCAGTATTTT. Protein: CSASGRGPSTDTQYF.

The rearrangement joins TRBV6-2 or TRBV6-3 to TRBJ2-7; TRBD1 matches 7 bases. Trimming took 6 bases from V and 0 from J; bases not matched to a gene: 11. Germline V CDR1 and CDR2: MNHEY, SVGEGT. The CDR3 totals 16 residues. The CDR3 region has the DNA TGTGCCAGCAGCCTAAAGCCGGGACAGAGCTCCTACGAGCAGTACTTC. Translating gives CASSLKPGQSSYEQYF.

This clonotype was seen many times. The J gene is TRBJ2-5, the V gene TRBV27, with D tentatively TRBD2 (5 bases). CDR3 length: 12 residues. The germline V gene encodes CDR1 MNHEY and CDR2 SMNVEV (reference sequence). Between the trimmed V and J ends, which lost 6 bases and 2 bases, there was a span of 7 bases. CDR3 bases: TGTGCCAGCAGGCGAGGGCAAGAGACCCAGTACTTC. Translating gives CASRRGQETQYF.

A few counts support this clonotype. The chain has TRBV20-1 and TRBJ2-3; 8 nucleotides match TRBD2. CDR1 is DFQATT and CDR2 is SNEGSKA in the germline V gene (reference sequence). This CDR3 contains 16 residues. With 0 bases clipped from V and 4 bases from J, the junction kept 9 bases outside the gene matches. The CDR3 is CSARDPAGGGADTQYF. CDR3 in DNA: TGCAGTGCTAGAGATCCGGCGGGAGGCGGCGCAGATACGCAGTATTTT.

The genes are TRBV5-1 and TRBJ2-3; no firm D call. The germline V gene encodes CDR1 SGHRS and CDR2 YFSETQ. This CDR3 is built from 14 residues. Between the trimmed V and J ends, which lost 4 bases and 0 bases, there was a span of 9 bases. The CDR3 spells CASSHQDSTDTQYF. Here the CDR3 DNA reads TGCGCCAGCAGCCACCAGGACAGCACAGATACGCAGTATTTT.

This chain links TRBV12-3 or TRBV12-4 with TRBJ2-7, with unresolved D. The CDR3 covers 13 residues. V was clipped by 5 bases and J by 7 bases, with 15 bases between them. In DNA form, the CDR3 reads TGTGCCAGCAGTCCCCGCACCTACAATGAGCAGTACTTC. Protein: CASSPRTYNEQYF.

CDR3 residues: CATSDWTSGETQYF. The CDR3 DNA reads TGTGCCACCAGTGACTGGACTAGCGGAGAGACCCAGTACTTC. The chain is built from TRBV24-1 and TRBJ2-5; 10 bases are a match to TRBD2. CDR1 KGHDR and CDR2 SFDVKD come from the germline V gene. Trimming removed 4 bases from V and 4 bases from J; junction bases left unmatched: 2. This CDR3 has 14 amino acids.

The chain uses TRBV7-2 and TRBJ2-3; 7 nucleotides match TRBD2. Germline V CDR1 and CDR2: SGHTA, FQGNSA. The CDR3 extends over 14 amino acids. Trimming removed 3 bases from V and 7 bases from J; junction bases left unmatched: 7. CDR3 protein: CASSLKGGSNTQYF. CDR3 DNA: TGTGCCAGCAGCTTGAAGGGAGGGTCGAATACGCAGTATTTT.

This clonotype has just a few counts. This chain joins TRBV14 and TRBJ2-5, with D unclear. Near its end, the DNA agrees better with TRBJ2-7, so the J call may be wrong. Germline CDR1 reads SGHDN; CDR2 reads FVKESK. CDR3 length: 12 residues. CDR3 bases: TGTGCCAGCAGCCAAGACGTGAACGAGCAGTACTTC. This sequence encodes CASSQDVNEQYF.

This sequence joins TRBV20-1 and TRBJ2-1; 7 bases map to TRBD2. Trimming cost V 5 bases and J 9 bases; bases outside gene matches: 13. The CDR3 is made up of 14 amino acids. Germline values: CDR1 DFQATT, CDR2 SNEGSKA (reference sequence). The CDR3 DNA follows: TGCAGTGCTCCCTCGGGAGGCGGAAGTCGTGAGCAGTTCTTC. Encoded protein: CSAPSGGGSREQFF.

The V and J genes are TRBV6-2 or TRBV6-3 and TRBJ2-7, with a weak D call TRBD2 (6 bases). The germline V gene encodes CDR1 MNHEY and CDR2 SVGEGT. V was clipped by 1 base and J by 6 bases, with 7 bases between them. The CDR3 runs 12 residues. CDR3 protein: CASSYFSGEQYF. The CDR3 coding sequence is TGTGCCAGCAGTTACTTTAGCGGCGAGCAGTACTTC.

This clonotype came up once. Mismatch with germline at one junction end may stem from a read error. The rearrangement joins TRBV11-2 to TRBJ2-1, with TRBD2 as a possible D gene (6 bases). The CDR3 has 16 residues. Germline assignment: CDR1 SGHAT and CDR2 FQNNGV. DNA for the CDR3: TGTGCCAGCAGCCGGACTACGGCGAGCTCCTACAGTGAGCAGTTCTTC. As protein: CASSRTTASSYSEQFF.

The CDR3 loop reads CAWTVDRSSRGANVLTF. CDR3 sequence (DNA): TGTGCCTGGACTGTCGACAGATCCTCTCGAGGGGCCAACGTCCTGACTTTC. The chain is built from TRBV30 and TRBJ2-6, with D possibly being TRBD1 (5 bases). Germline CDR1 is GTSNPN and CDR2 is SVGIG (reference sequence). The CDR3 sequence is 17 residues long. Deletions cut 4 bases from V and 4 bases from J, with 20 bases between.

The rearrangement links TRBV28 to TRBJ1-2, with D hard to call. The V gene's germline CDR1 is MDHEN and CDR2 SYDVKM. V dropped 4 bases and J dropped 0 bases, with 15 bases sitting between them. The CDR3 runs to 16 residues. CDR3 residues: CASSSAGRSSNYGYTF. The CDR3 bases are TGTGCCAGCAGTTCCGCCGGACGGTCGTCTAACTATGGCTACACCTTC.